One and the same sample provided the 15 T cell receptor beta chains below, sequenced in a study of T cell repertoires in cytomegalovirus infection. No cognate antigen is known for these TCRs. From the reads, TCRdb called clonotypes with MiXCR, one entry per CDR3 protein. The table records around 900,000 distinct CDR3 sequences, roughly 31% of them present only once. Specimen: cultured CD8+ T cells from PBMCs, collected from culture after CMV antigen stimulation. Source of these receptors: a human donor in good health (CMV status not recorded). Some clones in this sample may be carry-over from other donors' samples.

This clonotype has just a few counts. J is TRBJ1-1 and V is TRBV5-1, with D maybe TRBD1 (5 bases). This CDR3 contains 14 residues. V was cut by 2 bases and J by 0 bases, with 8 bases left in between. Germline CDR1 SGHRS, CDR2 YFSETQ. The CDR3 DNA follows: TGCGCCAGCAGCTTTCCGGGGGTGAACACTGAAGCTTTCTTT. Its protein product is CASSFPGVNTEAFF.

In this sample, this clonotype turned up a few times. The V call is TRBV5-5, the J call TRBJ1-5; 7 bases map to TRBD1. V was clipped by 2 bases and J by 5 bases; unmatched bases: 7. The CDR3 runs 15 residues. Germline V gene sequence: CDR1 SGHKS, CDR2 YYEKEE (reference sequence). The CDR3 DNA reads as TGTGCCAGCAGCTTACAGGGGACGCTGGATCAGCCCCAGCATTTT. Its protein is CASSLQGTLDQPQHF.

In the case of this clonotype: A much bigger clone sits one base away, suggesting this may be a read error. The chain recombines TRBV7-2 with TRBJ2-7, with a tentative D call TRBD2 (6 bases). The CDR3 length is 13 residues. V lost 5 bases to trimming and J lost 4 bases, with 12 bases between them. The V gene's germline CDR1 is SGHTA and CDR2 FQGNSA. The CDR3 loop reads CASSISRGYEQYV. Written as DNA, the CDR3 is TGTGCCAGCAGCATATCTCGGGGGTACGAGCAGTACGTC.

This chain connects TRBV7-9 to TRBJ2-3; 9 nucleotides agree with TRBD2. Trimming removed 3 bases from V and 8 bases from J; junction bases left unmatched: 12. Germline CDR1 and CDR2: SEHNR and FQNEAQ (reference sequence). The CDR3 consists of 16 residues. The CDR3 DNA reads TGTGCCAGCAGCTTCCTCCGGGGACTAGCAAACGCTACGCAGTATTTT. This translates into CASSFLRGLANATQYF.

This clonotype appeared a single time. The V gene is TRBV7-9, the J gene TRBJ2-1, with D unresolved. Between the trimmed V and J ends, which lost 5 bases and 7 bases, there was a span of 24 bases. Germline values: CDR1 SEHNR, CDR2 FQNEAQ (reference sequence). This CDR3 region has 17 residues. The CDR3 bases are TGTGCCAGCAGCCACCCTCGCCAGGAAATTAGCAGTAATGAGCAGTTCTTC. It specifies CASSHPRQEISSNEQFF.

The chain recombines TRBV5-1 with TRBJ1-2, with no clear D. V dropped 1 base and J dropped 8 bases, with 18 bases sitting between them. This CDR3 contains 15 residues. The germline V gene has CDR1 SGHRS and CDR2 YFSETQ. The chain's CDR3 is CASSLTLGGYDGYTF. In DNA, the CDR3 is TGCGCCAGCAGCTTGACCCTAGGCGGCTACGACGGCTACACCTTC.

For this clonotype: The conserved phenylalanine or tryptophan normally closing the CDR3 is absent here, so this likely arose from a read error. The J gene is TRBJ2-5, the V gene TRBV6-5, with a tentative D call TRBD2 (5 bases). V was cut by 0 bases and J by 0 bases, with 11 bases left in between. The CDR3 length is 16 residues. Germline V gene sequence: CDR1 MNHEY, CDR2 SVGAGI. The CDR3 DNA follows: TGTGCCAGCAGTTACTCGATTTCGGGGTACCAAGAGACCCAGTACTGC. Amino acid sequence: CASSYSISGYQETQYC.

The genes are TRBV4-1 and TRBJ2-7; perhaps TRBD1 as D (5 bases). Deletions cut 1 base from V and 6 bases from J, with 10 bases between. This CDR3 comprises 13 residues. Germline V gives CDR1 MGHRA, CDR2 YSYEKL. CDR3 residues: CASSQVKDTEQYF. As DNA, the CDR3 is TGCGCCAGCAGCCAAGTAAAGGACACCGAGCAGTACTTC.

The chain uses TRBV27 and TRBJ2-5; 8 positions agree with TRBD1. Germline V gene data show CDR1 as MNHEY and CDR2 as SMNVEV (reference sequence). Unmatched junction bases numbered 10, after V lost 8 bases and J lost 2 bases. The CDR3 length is 15 residues. The CDR3 loop reads CASCRTGNKQETQYF. The CDR3 region has the DNA TGTGCCAGCTGCAGGACAGGGAATAAACAAGAGACCCAGTACTTC.

The rearrangement links TRBV7-9 to TRBJ1-1; D is unresolved. Germline assignment: CDR1 SEHNR and CDR2 FQNEAQ (reference sequence). The V end lost 5 bases, the J end lost 4 bases, and 29 bases lay between the germline ends. This CDR3 spans 19 amino acids. CDR3 coding DNA: TGTGCCAGCAGCCTTTCCACAAGGGCGGCGGCAGTCACGGTCACTGAAGCTTTCTTT. Amino acid sequence: CASSLSTRAAAVTVTEAFF.

This clonotype was counted ten times or more. V is TRBV7-3 and J is TRBJ2-1; 8 bases are shared with TRBD1. Trimming at V came to 3 bases and at J to 7 bases, leaving 5 bases not matched to a gene. Germline values: CDR1 SGHTA, CDR2 FQGTGA. CDR3 length: 14 amino acids. The DNA for the CDR3 is TGTGCCAGCAGCTTCGGACAGGGTCATAATGAGCAGTTCTTC. It yields the protein CASSFGQGHNEQFF.

This clonotype showed up many times. A much more abundant neighbour one base away suggests this may be a read error. The gene calls are TRBV7-6 and TRBJ2-2; D uncertain. CDR1 is SGHVS and CDR2 is FNYEAQ in the germline V gene. Between the trimmed V and J ends, which lost 7 bases and 0 bases, there was a span of 3 bases. CDR3 length equals 12 residues. Here the CDR3 DNA reads TGTGCCAGCAACCCGAACACCGGGGAGCTGTTTTTT. It specifies CASNPNTGELFF.

This chain links TRBV27 with TRBJ2-3, with D perhaps TRBD2 (6 bases). V gave up 4 bases and J gave up 6 bases, with 17 bases separating them. CDR1 and CDR2 (germline): MNHEY, SMNVEV (reference sequence). This CDR3 spans 15 amino acids. The CDR3 nucleotides are TGTGCCAGCAGTTCCCCGGGGGTTCGGGGGGATACGCAGTATTTT. Translating it yields CASSSPGVRGDTQYF.

This clonotype has ten or more counts. The chain carries TRBV12-3 or TRBV12-4 and TRBJ1-2; possible D gene TRBD1, 5 bases. V was cut by 3 bases and J by 6 bases, with 11 bases left in between. This CDR3 spans 13 amino acids. Written as DNA, the CDR3 is TGTGCCAGCAGTTTGGGGCCCCTAAATGGCTACACCTTC. This translates into CASSLGPLNGYTF.

The gene calls are TRBV28 and TRBJ2-3; D gene unclear. CDR1 and CDR2 from the germline V gene are MDHEN and SYDVKM. This CDR3 contains 13 residues. The V end lost 5 bases, the J end lost 8 bases, and 14 bases lay between the germline ends. The CDR3 spells CASSVSLRGTQYF. Here the CDR3 DNA reads TGTGCCAGCAGTGTATCATTACGTGGTACGCAGTATTTT.